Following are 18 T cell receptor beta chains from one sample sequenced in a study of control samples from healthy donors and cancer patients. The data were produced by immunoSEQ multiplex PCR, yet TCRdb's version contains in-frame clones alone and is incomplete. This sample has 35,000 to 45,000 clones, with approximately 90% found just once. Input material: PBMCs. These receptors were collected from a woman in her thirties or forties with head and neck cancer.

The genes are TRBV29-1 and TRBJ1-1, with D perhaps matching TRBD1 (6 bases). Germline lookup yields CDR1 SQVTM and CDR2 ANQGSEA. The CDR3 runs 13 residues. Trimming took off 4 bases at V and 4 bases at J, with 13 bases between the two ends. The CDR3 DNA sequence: TGCAGCGTTGGGGGGCAGGGAAGCACTGAAGCTTTCTTT. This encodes CSVGGQGSTEAFF.

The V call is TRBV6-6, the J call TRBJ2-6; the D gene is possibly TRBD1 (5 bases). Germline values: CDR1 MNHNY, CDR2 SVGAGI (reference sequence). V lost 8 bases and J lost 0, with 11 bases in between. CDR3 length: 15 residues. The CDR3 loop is CASLFDSSGANVLTF. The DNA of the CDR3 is TGTGCCAGCCTGTTCGACAGCTCTGGGGCCAACGTCCTGACTTTC.

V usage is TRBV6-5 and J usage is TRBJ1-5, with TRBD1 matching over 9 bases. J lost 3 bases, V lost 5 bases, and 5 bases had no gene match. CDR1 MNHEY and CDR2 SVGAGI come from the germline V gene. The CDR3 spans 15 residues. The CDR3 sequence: CASSPRDRVNQPQHF. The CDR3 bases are TGTGCCAGCAGTCCTAGGGACAGGGTCAATCAGCCCCAGCATTTT.

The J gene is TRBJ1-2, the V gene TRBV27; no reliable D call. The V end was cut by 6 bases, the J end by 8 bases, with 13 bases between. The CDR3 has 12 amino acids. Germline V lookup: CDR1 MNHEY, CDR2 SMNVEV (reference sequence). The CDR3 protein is CASRNGPSGYTF. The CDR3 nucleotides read TGTGCCAGCAGAAATGGCCCGTCGGGCTACACCTTC.

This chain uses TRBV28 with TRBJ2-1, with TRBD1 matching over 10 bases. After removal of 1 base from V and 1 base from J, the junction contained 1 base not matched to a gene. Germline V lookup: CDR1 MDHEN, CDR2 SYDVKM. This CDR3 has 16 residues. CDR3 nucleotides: TGTGCCAGCAGTTTATTGGGACAGGGGTCCTACAATGAGCAGTTCTTC. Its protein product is CASSLLGQGSYNEQFF. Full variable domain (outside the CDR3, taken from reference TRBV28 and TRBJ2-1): DVKVTQSSRYLVKRTGEKVFLECVQDMDHENMFWYRQDPGLGLRLIYFSYDVKMKEKGDIPEGYSVSREKKERFSLILESASTNQTSMYLCASSLLGQGSYNEQFFGPGTRLTVL.

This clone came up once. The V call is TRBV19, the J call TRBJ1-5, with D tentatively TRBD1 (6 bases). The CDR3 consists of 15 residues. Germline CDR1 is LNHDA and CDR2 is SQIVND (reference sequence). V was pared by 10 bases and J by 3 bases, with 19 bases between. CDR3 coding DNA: TGTGCCACTCAGCCAGGGGACCATTACAATCAGCCCCAGCATTTT. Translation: CATQPGDHYNQPQHF.

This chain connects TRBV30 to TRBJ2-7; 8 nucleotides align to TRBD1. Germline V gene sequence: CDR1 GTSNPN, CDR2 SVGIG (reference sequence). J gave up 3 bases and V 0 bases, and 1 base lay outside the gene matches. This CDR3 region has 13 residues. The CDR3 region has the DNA TGTGCCTGGAGTGTACAGGGGGGCTACGAGCAGTACTTC. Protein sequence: CAWSVQGGYEQYF.

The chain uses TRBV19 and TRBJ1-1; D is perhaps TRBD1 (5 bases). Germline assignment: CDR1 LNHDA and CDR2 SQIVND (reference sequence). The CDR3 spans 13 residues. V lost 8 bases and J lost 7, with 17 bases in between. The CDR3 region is CASRLGQGIEAFF. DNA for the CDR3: TGTGCCAGTCGTTTGGGGCAGGGCATTGAAGCTTTCTTT.

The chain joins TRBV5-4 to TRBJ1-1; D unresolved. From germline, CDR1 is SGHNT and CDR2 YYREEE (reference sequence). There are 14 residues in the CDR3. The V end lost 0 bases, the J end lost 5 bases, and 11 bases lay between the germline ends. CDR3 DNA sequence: TGTGCCAGCAGCTTGGGCGGGAGCAGGACTGAAGCTTTCTTT. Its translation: CASSLGGSRTEAFF.

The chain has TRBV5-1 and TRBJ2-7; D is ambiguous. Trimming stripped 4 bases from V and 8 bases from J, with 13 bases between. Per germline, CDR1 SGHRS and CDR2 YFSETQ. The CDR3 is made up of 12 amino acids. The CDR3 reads CASSPPAAKQYF. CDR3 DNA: TGCGCCAGCAGCCCACCCGCCGCGAAGCAGTACTTC.

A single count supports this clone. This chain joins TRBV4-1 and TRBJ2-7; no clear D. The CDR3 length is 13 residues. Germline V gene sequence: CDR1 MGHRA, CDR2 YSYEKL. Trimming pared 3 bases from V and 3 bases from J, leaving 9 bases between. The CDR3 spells CASSQAINYEQYF. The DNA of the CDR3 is TGCGCCAGCAGCCAGGCTATAAACTACGAGCAGTACTTC.

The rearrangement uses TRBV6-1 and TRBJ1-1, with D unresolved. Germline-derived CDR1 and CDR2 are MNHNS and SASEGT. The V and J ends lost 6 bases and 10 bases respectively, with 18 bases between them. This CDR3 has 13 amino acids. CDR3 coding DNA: TGTGCCAGCAGCTATAGTAATCCCCTTGCAGCTTTCTTT. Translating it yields CASSYSNPLAAFF.

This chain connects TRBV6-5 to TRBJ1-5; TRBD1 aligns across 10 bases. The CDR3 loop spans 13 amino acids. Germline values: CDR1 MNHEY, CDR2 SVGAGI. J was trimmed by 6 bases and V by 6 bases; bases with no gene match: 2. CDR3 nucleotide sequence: TGTGCCAGCAGGGACAGGGGGTCTCAGCCCCAGCATTTT. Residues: CASRDRGSQPQHF.

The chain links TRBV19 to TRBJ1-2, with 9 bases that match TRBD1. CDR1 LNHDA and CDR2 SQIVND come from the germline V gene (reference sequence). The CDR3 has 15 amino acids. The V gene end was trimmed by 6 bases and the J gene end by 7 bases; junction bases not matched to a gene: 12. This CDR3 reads CASSISVTGGGGYTF. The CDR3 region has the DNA TGTGCCAGTAGCATCTCCGTAACAGGGGGCGGTGGCTACACCTTC. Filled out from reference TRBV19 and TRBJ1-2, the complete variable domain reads DGGITQSPKYLFRKEGQNVTLSCEQNLNHDAMYWYRQDPGQGLRLIYYSQIVNDFQKGDIAEGYSVSREKKESFPLTVTSAQKNPTAFYLCASSISVTGGGGYTFGSGTRLTVV.

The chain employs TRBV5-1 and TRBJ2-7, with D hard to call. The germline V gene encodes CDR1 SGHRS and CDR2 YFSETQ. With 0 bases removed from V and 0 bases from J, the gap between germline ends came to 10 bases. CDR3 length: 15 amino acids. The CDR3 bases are TGCGCCAGCAGCTTGGATAGGTACCTCTCCTACGAGCAGTACTTC. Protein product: CASSLDRYLSYEQYF.

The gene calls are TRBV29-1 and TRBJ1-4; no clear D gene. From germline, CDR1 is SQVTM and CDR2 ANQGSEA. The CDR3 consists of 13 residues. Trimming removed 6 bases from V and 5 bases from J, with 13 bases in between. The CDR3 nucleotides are TGCAGCGTGGGGAGCCAGGAGAATGAAAAACTGTTTTTT. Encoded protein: CSVGSQENEKLFF.

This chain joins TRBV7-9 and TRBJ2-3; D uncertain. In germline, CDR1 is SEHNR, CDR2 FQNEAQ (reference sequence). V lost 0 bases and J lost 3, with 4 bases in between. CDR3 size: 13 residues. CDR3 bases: TGTGCCAGCAGCTTAGCTAGGACAGATACGCAGTATTTT. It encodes CASSLARTDTQYF.

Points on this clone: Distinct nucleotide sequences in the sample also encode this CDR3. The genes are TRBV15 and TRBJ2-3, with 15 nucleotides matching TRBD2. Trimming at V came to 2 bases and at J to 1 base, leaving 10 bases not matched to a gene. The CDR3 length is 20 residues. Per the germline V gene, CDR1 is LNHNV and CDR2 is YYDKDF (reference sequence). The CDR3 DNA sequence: TGTGCCACCAGCAGATCCACGCCGGGACTAGCGGGAGGTGGCACAGATACGCAGTATTTT. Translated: CATSRSTPGLAGGGTDTQYF.